This T cell receptor beta chain was sequenced for a study of T-cell memory formation after mild COVID-19. Study-wide points: Contracting CD4+ clones sat mainly in CM and EM; CD8+ in EMRA.

On this clonotype: Its antigen is unidentified.

TCRdb re-called the 5' RACE reads with MiXCR, one entry per CDR3 protein. Of 90,000 to 120,000 distinct CDR3 sequences in the sample, approximately 15% are singletons; the top ten hold 35% to 50%. CDR3 length: 19 residues. Trimming shortened V by 10 bases and J by 3 bases, and 31 bases separated the two germline ends. Germline CDR1 SGHVS, CDR2 FQNEAQ. The specimen was PBMCs or a T cell subset sorted from them (not recorded which). The chain employs TRBV7-8 and TRBJ1-5, with a weak D call TRBD1 (6 bases). The receptor's source is a man between 18 and 35 years old who had mild COVID-19 (a few samples of this study predate the infection). Cell type and time point are not known. The CDR3 DNA reads as TGTGCCACCACCCTAGGGGGGGCACACGTTGAGGGGCTCAATCAGCCCCAGCATTTT. Its translation is CATTLGGAHVEGLNQPQHF.